The 28 T cell receptor beta chains below come from one sample, sequenced in a study of OX40 agonist ivuxolimab in advanced cancers. The repertoire was sequenced with immunoSEQ multiplex PCR; TCRdb's copy has only in-frame clones and lacks some. The sample has about 60,000 clones, 70% to 90% seen once. Material: CD4+ or CD8+ T cells sorted from blood, obtained in a trial of the OX40 agonist ivuxolimab. The receptors come from an adult with an advanced solid tumor such as melanoma, head and neck, liver or kidney cancer.

The genes are TRBV6-5 and TRBJ1-1; TRBD1 matches at 12 bases. The CDR3 consists of 16 residues. V lost 0 bases to trimming and J lost 6 bases; unmatched junction nucleotides: 5. In germline, CDR1 is MNHEY, CDR2 SVGAGI. The chain's CDR3 is CASSYSGQGAKAEAFF. CDR3 coding DNA: TGTGCCAGCAGTTACTCGGGACAGGGGGCTAAGGCTGAAGCTTTCTTT.

The chain carries TRBV5-8 and TRBJ1-6; no definite D call. V was clipped by 2 bases and J by 11 bases, with 11 bases between them. Germline V gives CDR1 SGHTS, CDR2 YDEGEE. The CDR3 has 13 amino acids. The CDR3 DNA sequence: TGTGCCAGCAGCTTAGGTCGAAGGCCACCCCTCCACTTT. This translates into CASSLGRRPPLHF. The full variable domain, with the rest looked up from reference TRBV5-8 and TRBJ1-6, is EAGVTQSPTHLIKTRGQQATLRCSPISGHTSVYWYQQALGLGLQFLLWYDEGEERNRGNFPPRFSGRQFPNYSSELNVNALELEDSALYLCASSLGRRPPLHFGNGTRLTVT.

The chain uses TRBV9 and TRBJ1-2, with 9 bases fitting TRBD1. The germline gives CDR1 SGDLS, CDR2 YYNGEE. Trimming removed 0 bases from V and 8 bases from J; junction bases left unmatched: 5. This CDR3 spans 14 amino acids. CDR3 region: CASSVDRGRMGYTF. In DNA form, the CDR3 reads TGTGCCAGCAGCGTAGACAGGGGGCGTATGGGCTACACCTTC.

This chain joins TRBV6-6 and TRBJ2-2; TRBD2 matches at 7 bases. After removal of 0 bases from V and 6 bases from J, the junction contained 4 bases not matched to a gene. CDR1 MNHNY and CDR2 SVGAGI come from the germline V gene (reference sequence). The CDR3 contains 15 residues. CDR3 sequence (DNA): TGTGCCAGCAGTTACTCTAGCGGGCGGCCCGGGGAGCTGTTTTTT. Translation: CASSYSSGRPGELFF.

The chain carries TRBV2 and TRBJ1-4; D not resolved. This CDR3 comprises 14 residues. Germline V lookup: CDR1 SNHLY, CDR2 FYNNEI. Trimming took off 4 bases at V and 4 bases at J, with 10 bases between the two ends. The CDR3 here is CASSATESNEKLFF. CDR3 DNA sequence: TGTGCCAGCAGTGCAACAGAGAGTAATGAAAAACTGTTTTTT.

The chain carries TRBV7-2 and TRBJ1-6; TRBD1 aligns across 10 bases. Germline V gene data show CDR1 as SGHTA and CDR2 as FQGNSA. CDR3 length: 15 residues. Germline trimming cut 5 bases from V and 9 bases from J; bases unmatched to any gene: 7. The CDR3 DNA is TGTGCCAGCAGCCCCTCCGGGACAGGGGTTTCACCCCTCCACTTT. It encodes CASSPSGTGVSPLHF. The full variable domain, in which reference TRBV7-2 and TRBJ1-6 provide the parts outside the CDR3, is GAGVSQSPSNKVTEKGKDVELRCDPISGHTALYWYRQSLGQGLEFLIYFQGNSAPDKSGLPSDRFSAERTGGSVSTLTIQRTQQEDSAVYLCASSPSGTGVSPLHFGNGTRLTVT.

The chain employs TRBV19 and TRBJ2-3, with D tentatively TRBD2 (6 bases). The V gene's germline CDR1 is LNHDA and CDR2 SQIVND (reference sequence). The CDR3 consists of 16 residues. V was shortened by 3 bases and J by 0 bases, with 13 bases between the two germline ends. CDR3 protein: CASSMSTGASTDTQYF. CDR3 nucleotide sequence: TGTGCCAGTAGTATGAGTACGGGAGCGAGCACAGATACGCAGTATTTT.

The V call is TRBV9, the J call TRBJ1-4; D remains ambiguous. The V and J ends lost 3 bases and 7 bases respectively, with 19 bases between them. CDR1 SGDLS and CDR2 YYNGEE come from the germline V gene. The CDR3 length is 16 residues. CDR3 bases: TGTGCCAGCAGCGCTGGGCGGGAGGCGGTTGGTGAAAAACTGTTTTTT. It codes for CASSAGREAVGEKLFF.

The chain has TRBV28 and TRBJ1-5, with 7 bases identical to TRBD1. The CDR3 spans 15 residues. The V segment lost 5 bases and the J segment 5 bases; nucleotides outside the gene matches: 9. The germline gives CDR1 MDHEN, CDR2 SYDVKM. The CDR3 nucleotides read TGTGCCAGCAGTCCCACAGGGGTGGGTGATCAGCCCCAGCATTTT. Translated, it gives CASSPTGVGDQPQHF.

The chain combines TRBV7-3 with TRBJ1-1, with D possibly TRBD1 on 5 matching bases. CDR3 size: 13 residues. Germline V gene lookup returns CDR1 SGHTA and CDR2 FQGTGA. V gave up 1 base and J gave up 5 bases, with 8 bases separating them. CDR3 region: CASSLMGETEAFF. For the CDR3, the DNA is TGTGCCAGCAGCTTAATGGGGGAAACTGAAGCTTTCTTT. The variable domain in full, with the rest retrieved from reference TRBV7-3 and TRBJ1-1, is GAGVSQTPSNKVTEKGKYVELRCDPISGHTALYWYRQSLGQGPEFLIYFQGTGAADDSGLPNDRFFAVRPEGSVSTLKIQRTERGDSAVYLCASSLMGETEAFFGQGTRLTVV.

This clone showed up just once. This sequence joins TRBV7-2 and TRBJ2-3; 8 positions match TRBD1. V lost 0 bases to trimming and J lost 5 bases; unmatched junction nucleotides: 7. Germline assignment: CDR1 SGHTA and CDR2 FQGNSA. The CDR3 runs to 16 residues. CDR3 in DNA: TGTGCCAGCAGCTTAGCCCGCACAGGGGGGAGAGATACGCAGTATTTT. Translation: CASSLARTGGRDTQYF.

This clone was recorded once. CDR3 protein: CASSQEPSGRSYEQYF. The CDR3 DNA sequence: TGTGCCAGCAGCCAAGAGCCTTCGGGCAGAAGCTACGAGCAGTACTTC. V and J are TRBV4-2 and TRBJ2-7; D gene unclear. The ends were cut back, 0 bases at V and 3 bases at J, with 15 bases in the middle. This CDR3 is built from 16 residues. The germline CDR1 and CDR2 sequences are LGHNA and YNFKEQ.

The genes are TRBV2 and TRBJ2-7, with D maybe TRBD2 (5 bases). Germline V gene lookup returns CDR1 SNHLY and CDR2 FYNNEI. This CDR3 comprises 13 residues. V was shortened by 6 bases and J by 5 bases, with 14 bases between the two germline ends. DNA of the CDR3: TGTGCCAGCAGAGTCGGGGTTCCCAACGAGCAGTACTTC. Residues: CASRVGVPNEQYF.

This clone rates as medium-sized. This chain connects TRBV27 to TRBJ1-1; no clear D. V was clipped by 6 bases and J by 0 bases, with 8 bases between them. The CDR3 spans 13 residues. CDR1 and CDR2 from the germline V gene are MNHEY and SMNVEV (reference sequence). The CDR3 DNA sequence: TGTGCCAGCAGCTCTCCTATGAACACTGAAGCTTTCTTT. Its protein product is CASSSPMNTEAFF.

J is TRBJ2-7 and V is TRBV6-1; 7 bases are shared with TRBD1. Germline-derived CDR1 and CDR2 are MNHNS and SASEGT. V dropped 5 bases and J dropped 0; count of bases not matched to a gene: 4. The CDR3 sequence is 14 residues long. CDR3 bases: TGTGCCAGCAGTCGAGGGGACAGCTCCTACGAGCAGTACTTC. Translation: CASSRGDSSYEQYF.

The chain has TRBV9 and TRBJ1-6; perhaps TRBD1 as D (6 bases). Trimming stripped 3 bases from V and 5 bases from J, with 12 bases between. The CDR3 is made up of 15 amino acids. In germline, CDR1 is SGDLS, CDR2 YYNGEE. Here the CDR3 DNA reads TGTGCCAGCAGCGAGGGGGGGAAGGATAATTCACCCCTCCACTTT. Translated, it gives CASSEGGKDNSPLHF.

This clone is deemed medium-sized. The CDR3 sequence: CASSVTVGANVLTF. Written as DNA, the CDR3 is TGCGCCAGCAGCGTGACAGTTGGGGCCAACGTCCTGACTTTC. The chain joins TRBV5-1 to TRBJ2-6, with D perhaps TRBD1 (5 bases). CDR3 length: 14 amino acids. V lost 4 bases and J 3 bases, leaving 8 bases between the germline ends. Germline assignment: CDR1 SGHRS and CDR2 YFSETQ.

The chain uses TRBV6-5 and TRBJ1-4; D gene ambiguous. The V gene lost 5 bases and the J gene lost 3 bases, with 10 bases spanning the gap. This CDR3 has 14 residues. Germline V CDR1 and CDR2: MNHEY, SVGAGI. CDR3 bases: TGTGCCAGCAGTAAAGCACAGCCTAATGAAAAACTGTTTTTT. It codes for CASSKAQPNEKLFF.

This clone has only one observation. This chain uses TRBV7-9 with TRBJ1-4; D possibly corresponds to TRBD1 (6 bases). From germline, CDR1 is SEHNR and CDR2 FQNEAQ (reference sequence). V was trimmed by 5 bases and J by 8 bases, leaving 12 bases between them. The CDR3 extends over 13 amino acids. The CDR3 DNA is TGTGCCAGCAGCCGAGGGGGAAAAGAAAAACTGTTTTTT. Its protein product is CASSRGGKEKLFF.

The chain has TRBV6-1 and TRBJ1-1; 9 positions agree with TRBD1. The CDR3 loop spans 14 amino acids. CDR1 is MNHNS and CDR2 is SASEGT in the germline V gene. Trimming cost V 1 base and J 13 bases; bases outside gene matches: 10. The CDR3 DNA sequence: TGTGCCAGCAGTGAAGACCCCCGGGACAGGGACGTTTTCTTT. Translation: CASSEDPRDRDVFF.

The chain uses TRBV30 and TRBJ1-6, with 7 bases matching TRBD1. V lost 4 bases, J lost 10 bases, and 10 bases stayed unmatched. This CDR3 comprises 14 residues. Germline V gives CDR1 GTSNPN, CDR2 SVGIG (reference sequence). CDR3 sequence: CAWTLGRGNSPLHF. In DNA, the CDR3 is TGTGCCTGGACCCTGGGCAGGGGGAACTCACCCCTCCACTTT.

The chain links TRBV4-3 to TRBJ1-6; D gene unclear. The CDR3 length is 17 residues. CDR1 and CDR2 from the germline V gene are LGHNA and YSLEER. V lost 0 bases and J 0 bases, leaving 9 bases between the germline ends. CDR3 nucleotide sequence: TGCGCCAGCAGCCAAGAAATTCAGGACTCCTATAATTCACCCCTCCACTTT. Translation: CASSQEIQDSYNSPLHF.

CDR3 in amino acids: CAISDRSTSLVTDTQYF. The CDR3 DNA reads TGTGCCATCAGTGACCGATCGACTAGTTTGGTCACAGATACGCAGTATTTT. V and J are TRBV10-3 and TRBJ2-3, with D possibly TRBD2 on 6 matching bases. From germline, CDR1 is ENHRY and CDR2 SYGVKD. There are 17 residues in the CDR3. The V end lost 3 bases, the J end lost 2 bases, and 18 bases lay between the germline ends.

The chain is built from TRBV28 and TRBJ1-5, with D possibly matching TRBD1 (5 bases). Germline assignment: CDR1 MDHEN and CDR2 SYDVKM. With 5 bases removed from V and 3 bases from J, the gap between germline ends came to 14 bases. This CDR3 comprises 15 residues. The CDR3 DNA reads TGTGCCAGCAGTGGGGGTCGGAGCCACAATCAGCCCCAGCATTTT. Its translation is CASSGGRSHNQPQHF. Supplemented by reference TRBV28 and TRBJ1-5, the full variable domain reads DVKVTQSSRYLVKRTGEKVFLECVQDMDHENMFWYRQDPGLGLRLIYFSYDVKMKEKGDIPEGYSVSREKKERFSLILESASTNQTSMYLCASSGGRSHNQPQHFGDGTRLSIL.

The count of this clone is one. This chain links TRBV5-5 with TRBJ1-2; D not certain. This CDR3 has 15 amino acids. Germline lookup yields CDR1 SGHKS and CDR2 YYEKEE (reference sequence). V gave up 4 bases and J gave up 6 bases, with 19 bases separating them. The CDR3 sequence is CASSALQRDWDGYTF. Written as DNA, the CDR3 is TGTGCCAGCAGCGCCCTACAGAGAGATTGGGATGGCTACACCTTC.

This clone was observed a handful of times. The chain is built from TRBV7-9 and TRBJ1-1, with D possibly being TRBD1 (5 bases). CDR3 length: 15 residues. Germline CDR1 SEHNR, CDR2 FQNEAQ (reference sequence). V was clipped by 7 bases and J by 3 bases, with 18 bases between them. Here the CDR3 reads CASNPTGQGHTEAFF. CDR3 coding DNA: TGTGCCAGCAACCCTACGGGCCAGGGACACACTGAAGCTTTCTTT.

This clone was seen more than once but under ten times. This chain links TRBV6-6 with TRBJ1-6; weak D call: TRBD1 (5 bases). This CDR3 has 15 residues. V lost 5 bases and J lost 8, with 16 bases in between. Germline assignment: CDR1 MNHNY and CDR2 SVGAGI (reference sequence). The CDR3 DNA is TGTGCCAGCAGTCTACGATGGAGAGGGGATTCACCCCTCCACTTT. This translates into CASSLRWRGDSPLHF.

The chain uses TRBV19 and TRBJ2-6; no clear D. Per the germline V gene, CDR1 is LNHDA and CDR2 is SQIVND (reference sequence). V lost 3 bases to trimming and J lost 2 bases, with 8 bases between them. The CDR3 spans 15 residues. The CDR3 DNA is TGTGCCAGTAGTATCCGCAGCCCTGGGGCCAACGTCCTGACTTTC. This sequence encodes CASSIRSPGANVLTF.